The rows below give T cell receptor beta chains drawn from one sample of a study of T cell responses to AZD1222 COVID-19 vaccine. Sequencing used immunoSEQ multiplex PCR; TCRdb keeps in-frame clones, though not all of them. The repertoire holds over 110,000 clones, with 85% to 95% as singletons. The starting material was peripheral blood, obtained 28 days after the second AZD1222 dose. Source of these receptors: an adult who received the AZD1222 COVID-19 vaccine. Both conserved end residues are part of each CDR3. D genes are given only for firm matches. Where a row states a size, it is once, few, many or the class of an expanded clone; other rows omit it.

size	V	D	J	DNA	CDR3
NA	TRBV15	TRBD2	TRBJ2-5	TGTGCCACCAGCAGTGCGGGAGGGTCGGAGACCCAGTACTTC	CATSSAGGSETQYF
once	TRBV24-1	NA	TRBJ2-5	TGTGCCACCAGCCCTGTGGCCGGTCAAGAGACCCAGTACTTC	CATSPVAGQETQYF
NA	TRBV6-2/TRBV6-3	NA	TRBJ1-4	TGTGCCAGCAGTTACCGCCTTGACAGGACTCTCAATGAAAAACTGTTTTTT	CASSYRLDRTLNEKLFF
NA	TRBV19	NA	TRBJ1-6	TGTGCCAGTAGCCGGGACGGTAATTCACCCCTCCACTTT	CASSRDGNSPLHF
NA	TRBV27	NA	TRBJ1-5	TGTGCCAGCAGTTTATCAGCGGAGTCGCGCAATCAGCCCCAGCATTTT	CASSLSAESRNQPQHF
NA	TRBV27	TRBD1	TRBJ1-1	TGTGCCAGCAGTTTAGACAGGGCACCCATGAACACTGAAGCTTTCTTT	CASSLDRAPMNTEAFF
medium-sized	TRBV19	NA	TRBJ1-5	TGTGCCAGTAGTGAAGGGGAGCATCAGCCCCAGCATTTT	CASSEGEHQPQHF
NA	TRBV11-2	NA	TRBJ1-1	TGTGCCAGCAGACCCCGGACAGAAAGCCTTGAAGCTTTCTTT	CASRPRTESLEAFF
once	TRBV6-5	TRBD2	TRBJ2-3	TGTGCCAGCAGCGCTGTAGCGGGAGGGGCAGATACGCAGTATTTT	CASSAVAGGADTQYF
NA	TRBV4-1	NA	TRBJ1-5	TGCGCCAGCAGCCAAGAAAGCAGGGGACGGGTTGATCAGCCCCAGCATTTT	CASSQESRGRVDQPQHF
once	TRBV30	NA	TRBJ2-1	TGTGCCTTTGGGGCTTCCTACAATGAGCAGTTCTTC	CAFGASYNEQFF
NA	TRBV5-4	NA	TRBJ1-1	TGTGCCAGCAGCTTGGACGGGAAGGGTGAAGCTTTCTTT	CASSLDGKGEAFF
NA	TRBV30	NA	TRBJ1-6	TGTGCCTGGAGTGTAAAAAGCTCCTATAATTCACCCCTCCACTTT	CAWSVKSSYNSPLHF
NA	TRBV24-1	NA	TRBJ2-1	TGTGCCACCAGTGATTTGCTAGGAGGGGCTGAGCAGTTCTTC	CATSDLLGGAEQFF
NA	TRBV18	TRBD1	TRBJ1-4	TGTGCCAGCTCCCCGACAGGGTTCGGTGAAAAACTGTTTTTT	CASSPTGFGEKLFF
NA	TRBV19	NA	TRBJ2-3	TGTGCCAGTAGTAAAGGAGGGTGGGTCACAGATACGCAGTATTTT	CASSKGGWVTDTQYF
NA	TRBV28	NA	TRBJ1-1	TGTGCCAGCAGTTCCGCGCCGTACGCTGAAGCTTTCTTT	CASSSAPYAEAFF
once	TRBV24-1	NA	TRBJ2-2	TGTGCCACCAGCGATGGGGGGGCCGGGAGCGGGGAGCTGTTTTTT	CATSDGGAGSGELFF
NA	TRBV2	NA	TRBJ1-1	TGTGCCAGCAGTGAAGCCGTGAACACTGAAGCTTTCTTT	CASSEAVNTEAFF
NA	TRBV4-2	NA	TRBJ2-1	TGTGCCAGCAGCCAAGAGAATCAGGGGCCGCAGTTCTTC	CASSQENQGPQFF
NA	TRBV9	NA	TRBJ2-5	TGTGCCAGCAGCGCTCGGGGGGCCCAAGAGACCCAGTACTTC	CASSARGAQETQYF
few	TRBV6-1	NA	TRBJ1-4	TGTGCCAGCAGTGCCGGGGAGGGCAGTGGAAATGAAAAACTGTTTTTT	CASSAGEGSGNEKLFF
NA	TRBV5-6	TRBD1	TRBJ1-3	TGTGCCAGCAGCTCTACAGGGGACTCTGGAAACACCATATATTTT	CASSSTGDSGNTIYF
NA	TRBV27	NA	TRBJ1-5	TGTGCCAGCAGTTGGAAGGGCAATCAGCCCCAGCATTTT	CASSWKGNQPQHF
once	TRBV7-9	TRBD1	TRBJ2-7	TGTGCCAGCAGCTTAACGGGACAGGGAAACCCCTACGAGCAGTACTTC	CASSLTGQGNPYEQYF
NA	TRBV28	NA	TRBJ1-2	TGTGCGACGGGGCGTGGCTACACCTTC	CATGRGYTF
NA	TRBV5-6	NA	TRBJ1-2	TGTGCCAGCAGCTATGGGACGGAGAACTATGGCTACACCTTC	CASSYGTENYGYTF
NA	TRBV6-5	TRBD1	TRBJ1-2	TGTGCCAGCAGTTACCGAACTACTACAGGGGACTATGGCTACACCTTC	CASSYRTTTGDYGYTF
NA	TRBV19	TRBD1	TRBJ2-7	TGTGCCAGTAGTACTGAGCGGGACAGGGGGTCGTACGAGCAGTACTTC	CASSTERDRGSYEQYF
NA	TRBV7-9	NA	TRBJ1-2	TGTGCCAGCAGCTTAGACCTTAACTATGGCTACACCTTC	CASSLDLNYGYTF
NA	TRBV7-8	TRBD2	TRBJ2-2	TGTGCCAGCAGCTTAGGCGGGAGGGCCGGGGAGCTGTTTTTT	CASSLGGRAGELFF
NA	TRBV13	TRBD1	TRBJ2-1	TGTGCCAGCAGCTTCGGAACAGGGGGCGCCGGGAATGAGCAGTTCTTC	CASSFGTGGAGNEQFF
NA	TRBV6-5	TRBD1	TRBJ1-2	TGTGCCAGCAGTTACTCTAGGGGGCTGAACTATGGCTACACCTTC	CASSYSRGLNYGYTF
NA	TRBV10-1	TRBD1	TRBJ2-3	TGCGCCAGCAGTGAGGCTAAATTCGGGACAGATCGTAATTTT	CASSEAKFGTDRNF
NA	TRBV6-1	NA	TRBJ1-6	TGTGCCAGCAGTGAAGTGCTGGGATTGAGTTCACCCCTCCACTTT	CASSEVLGLSSPLHF
NA	TRBV24-1	TRBD1	TRBJ1-5	TGTGCCACCGACCAGGACAGGGAGGATCAGCCCCAGCATTTT	CATDQDREDQPQHF
NA	TRBV7-6	NA	TRBJ1-1	TGTGCCAGCAGCTCCCTCATATTTGGGTGGGCTGAAGCTTTCTTT	CASSSLIFGWAEAFF
NA	TRBV10-3	TRBD2	TRBJ2-1	TGTGCCATCAGTGAATTTTCGGCTAGCGGGGGGCCATACAATGAGCAGTTCTTC	CAISEFSASGGPYNEQFF
NA	TRBV9	NA	TRBJ1-1	TGTGCCAGCAGCGTAGGTGGCAGCGCTGAAGCTTTCTTT	CASSVGGSAEAFF
NA	TRBV25-1	NA	TRBJ1-2	TGTGCCAGCAGTGAGGTACGAGGGATCGATGGCTACACCTTC	CASSEVRGIDGYTF
NA	TRBV4-1	NA	TRBJ1-5	TGCGCCAGCAGCCAAGATGTTGGGTACAATCAGCCCCAGCATTTT	CASSQDVGYNQPQHF
NA	TRBV4-3	NA	TRBJ1-5	TGCGCCAGCAGCCAAGATTCGGGGTCCAATCAGCCCCAGCATTTT	CASSQDSGSNQPQHF
NA	TRBV19	NA	TRBJ1-3	TGTGCCAGTATCCTCGACACGTCCCCCTCTGGAAACACCATATATTTT	CASILDTSPSGNTIYF
NA	TRBV19	NA	TRBJ1-3	TGTGCCAGTAGGCCCGATGGGGGCTCTGGAAACACCATATATTTT	CASRPDGGSGNTIYF
NA	TRBV30	TRBD1	TRBJ1-2	TGTGCCTGGAGCTTCACAGGGGAAGGCTACACCTTC	CAWSFTGEGYTF
NA	TRBV29-1	TRBD1	TRBJ2-7	TGCAGCGTTGAGGGCTATCGACAGGGGCACTCCTACGAGCAGTACTTC	CSVEGYRQGHSYEQYF
NA	TRBV6-4	NA	TRBJ1-1	TGTGCCAGCAGTTCGGGGGCAGGGTCGGAGACTGAAGCTTTCTTT	CASSSGAGSETEAFF
NA	TRBV5-1	TRBD1	TRBJ1-2	TGCGCCAGCAGCTTGACAGGGGAGGAATATGGCTACACCTTC	CASSLTGEEYGYTF
NA	TRBV15	NA	TRBJ1-5	TGTGCCACCAGCTTACTCCAGGGAGCGAATCAGCCCCAGCATTTT	CATSLLQGANQPQHF
NA	TRBV19	NA	TRBJ1-5	TGTGCCAGTAAGGTGGGTCCTAGGGGCTATCAGCCCCAGCATTTT	CASKVGPRGYQPQHF
NA	TRBV28	NA	TRBJ2-1	TGTGCCAGCAGCACTAGGGCCGGGACTCCCACCGAGCAGTTCTTC	CASSTRAGTPTEQFF
NA	TRBV9	NA	TRBJ1-2	TGTGCCAGCAGCGTAGGCGAAAACTATGGCTACACCTTC	CASSVGENYGYTF
NA	TRBV15	NA	TRBJ1-2	TGTGCCACCAGCATACCTTCTGTGAGCTATGGCTACACCTTC	CATSIPSVSYGYTF
few	TRBV5-4	NA	TRBJ1-2	TGTGCCAGCAGCTTGGAAGGCAGGCAAGGCTATGGCTACACCTTC	CASSLEGRQGYGYTF
NA	TRBV7-9	TRBD1	TRBJ2-1	TGTGCCAGCAGAGGGGGCGCAGGGCGCTCCTACAATGAGCAGTTCTTC	CASRGGAGRSYNEQFF
NA	TRBV5-4	NA	TRBJ1-5	TGTGCCAGCAGCTTAGGGGACAATCAGCCCCAGCATTTT	CASSLGDNQPQHF
once	TRBV5-1	NA	TRBJ1-2	TGCGCCAGCAGCTTGGACTTAGGGAGGTTATATAACTATGGCTACACCTTC	CASSLDLGRLYNYGYTF
NA	TRBV19	NA	TRBJ1-1	TGTGCCAGTATGGGAGATGCTGAAGCTTTCTTT	CASMGDAEAFF
NA	TRBV7-2	TRBD1	TRBJ1-2	TGTGCCAGCAGCTTAGCGCGGACAGGCTCTAACTATGGCTACACCTTC	CASSLARTGSNYGYTF
NA	TRBV7-2	NA	TRBJ2-1	TGTGCCAGCAGCCCCACAGGCAGTCTGAATGAGCAGTTCTTC	CASSPTGSLNEQFF